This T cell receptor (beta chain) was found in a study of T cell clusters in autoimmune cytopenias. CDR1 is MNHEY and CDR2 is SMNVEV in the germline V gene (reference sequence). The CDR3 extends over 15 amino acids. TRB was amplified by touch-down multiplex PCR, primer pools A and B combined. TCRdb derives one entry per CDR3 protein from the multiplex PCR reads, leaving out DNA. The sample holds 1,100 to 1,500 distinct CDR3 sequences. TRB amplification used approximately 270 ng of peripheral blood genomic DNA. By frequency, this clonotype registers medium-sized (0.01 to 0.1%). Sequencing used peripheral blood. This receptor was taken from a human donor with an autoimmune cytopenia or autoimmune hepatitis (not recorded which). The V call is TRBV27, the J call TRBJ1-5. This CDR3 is CASSLWGEVNQPQHF.